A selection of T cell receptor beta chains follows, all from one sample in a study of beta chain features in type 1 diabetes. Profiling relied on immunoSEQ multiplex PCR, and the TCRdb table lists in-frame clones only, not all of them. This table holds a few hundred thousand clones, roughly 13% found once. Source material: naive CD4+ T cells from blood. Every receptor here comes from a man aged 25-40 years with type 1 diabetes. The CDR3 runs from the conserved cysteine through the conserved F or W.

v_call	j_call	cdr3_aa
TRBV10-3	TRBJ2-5	CAISGTSGSGLGETQYF
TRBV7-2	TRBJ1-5	CASSWEGGWPQHF
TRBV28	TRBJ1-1	CASSLRMNTEAFF
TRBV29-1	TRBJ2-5	CSVGQGQETQYF
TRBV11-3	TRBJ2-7	CASSSGSVYEQYF
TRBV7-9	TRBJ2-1	CASSLAGTGAYNEQFF
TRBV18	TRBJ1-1	CASSFLQGTEAFF
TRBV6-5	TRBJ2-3	CASSYQHSLFYTQYF
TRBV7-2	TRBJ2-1	CASVLSSYNEQFF
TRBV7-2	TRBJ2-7	CASSLNSGAYEQYF
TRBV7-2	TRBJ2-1	CASSFGGSLYNEQFF
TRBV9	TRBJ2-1	CASSVQTSGYYNEQFF
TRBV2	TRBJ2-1	CASRLAGVGDEQFF
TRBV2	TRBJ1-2	CASVEGGIDGYTF
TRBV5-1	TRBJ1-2	CASRHPDRGGGYTF
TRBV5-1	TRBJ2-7	CASRLGTPSYEQYF
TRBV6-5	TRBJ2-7	CASTAKGSGQYEQYF
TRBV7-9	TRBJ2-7	CASSLASGTGIYEQYF
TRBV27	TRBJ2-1	CASSLTRATEQFF
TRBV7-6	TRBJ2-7	CASSLAGVAGQYF
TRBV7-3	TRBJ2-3	CASSLYRLGGRAGDTQYF
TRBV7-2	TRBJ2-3	CASSWPGTSGRDTQYF
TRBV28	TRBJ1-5	CASRSGWSQPQHF
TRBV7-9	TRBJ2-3	CASSLEILEGTQYF
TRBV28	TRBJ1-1	CASKEGTEAFF
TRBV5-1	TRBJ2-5	CASSSSGRAQETQYF
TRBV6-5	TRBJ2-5	CASRTGGKLETQYF
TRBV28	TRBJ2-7	CASSSLSGPGPYEQYF
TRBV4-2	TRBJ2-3	CASSQVSGVRTDTQYF
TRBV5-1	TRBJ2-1	CASSLGGSGRARNEQFF
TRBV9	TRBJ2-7	CASSATGVTYEQYF
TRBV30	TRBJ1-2	CAWSENLDRGNYGYTF
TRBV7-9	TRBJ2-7	CASSQAAGWMRPDF
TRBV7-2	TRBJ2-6	CASSSSPGGVSGANVLTF
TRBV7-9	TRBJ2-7	CASSLGLDSYEQYF
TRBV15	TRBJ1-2	CATSRGDREGYTF
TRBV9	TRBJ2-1	CASSVLSSGRANDEQFF
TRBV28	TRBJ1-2	CASSRVVYGYTF
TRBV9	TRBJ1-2	CASSPGGENYGYTF
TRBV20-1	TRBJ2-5	CSANFLETQYF
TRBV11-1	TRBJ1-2	CASSLETDYGYTF
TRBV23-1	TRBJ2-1	CASPGQGTSEQFF
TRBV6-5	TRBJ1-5	CASSYDRDNQPQHF
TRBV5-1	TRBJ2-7	CASREGSYEQYF
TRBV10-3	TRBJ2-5	CAISGSGRPGGETQYF
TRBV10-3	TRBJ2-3	CAISDRGRTASTDTQYF
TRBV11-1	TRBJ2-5	CASSLRIVGQGVQETQYF
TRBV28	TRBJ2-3	CASSPGTDTQYF
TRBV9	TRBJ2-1	CASSVDGTSYNEQFF
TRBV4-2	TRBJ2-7	CASSQDRQSLEQYF
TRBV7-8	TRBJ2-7	CASSLQGSSYEQYF
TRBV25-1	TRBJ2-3	CASAPLAAGGDTQYF
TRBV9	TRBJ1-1	CASSGPQGWTEAFF
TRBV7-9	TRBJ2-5	CASSSVAGGQHTETQYF